One sample yielded the 16 T cell receptor beta chains listed below, sequenced in a study of PD-L1 blockade in urothelial cancer. Sequenced by immunoSEQ multiplex PCR; TCRdb stores in-frame clones only, minus some. The repertoire has about 84,000 clones, 82% of them found once; the top ten carry around a tenth. Sequencing was performed on PBMCs, taken around atezolizumab (anti-PD-L1) treatment. The receptor source for this set is a man between 65 and 79 years old with urothelial cancer.

V gene TRBV19 combines with J gene TRBJ1-5; 8 positions match TRBD1. The V segment lost 7 bases and the J segment 2 bases; nucleotides outside the gene matches: 4. The CDR3 is 14 residues long. Germline V lookup: CDR1 LNHDA, CDR2 SQIVND (reference sequence). As DNA, the CDR3 is TGTGCCAGTACAGGGGGCATAGGCAATCAGCCCCAGCATTTT. Its protein product is CASTGGIGNQPQHF.

The rearrangement uses TRBV5-8 and TRBJ2-2, with D possibly TRBD1 on 5 matching bases. The germline gives CDR1 SGHTS, CDR2 YDEGEE. The CDR3 spans 17 residues. Trimming removed 1 base from V and 0 bases from J, with 13 bases in between. The CDR3 sequence is CASSLRGTEPNTGELFF. The DNA of the CDR3 is TGTGCCAGCAGCTTGAGGGGAACGGAGCCGAACACCGGGGAGCTGTTTTTT.

J is TRBJ2-7 and V is TRBV9; 7 nucleotides agree with TRBD2. CDR1 SGDLS and CDR2 YYNGEE come from the germline V gene. CDR3 length: 14 residues. V was pared by 4 bases and J by 0 bases, with 4 bases of the junction left unmatched. CDR3: CASSPGTNSYEQYF. DNA of the CDR3: TGTGCCAGCAGCCCCGGGACTAACTCCTACGAGCAGTACTTC.

This clone was detected a few times. The rearrangement joins TRBV7-9 to TRBJ2-5, with 8 bases lining up with TRBD1. From germline, CDR1 is SEHNR and CDR2 FQNEAQ (reference sequence). V was clipped by 4 bases and J by 1 base; unmatched bases: 5. This CDR3 is built from 15 residues. DNA of the CDR3: TGTGCCAGCAGCTACGGGACAGGCCGCCAAGAGACCCAGTACTTC. Translation gives CASSYGTGRQETQYF.

V usage is TRBV10-3 and J usage is TRBJ2-1; 10 bases align to TRBD2. The CDR3 totals 15 residues. The V segment lost 3 bases and the J segment 4 bases; nucleotides outside the gene matches: 3. CDR1 is ENHRY and CDR2 is SYGVKD in the germline V gene. For the CDR3, the DNA is TGTGCCATCAGTGACCTAGCGGGGGCTTACAATGAGCAGTTCTTC. This encodes CAISDLAGAYNEQFF.

This clone was seen a single time. The rearrangement links TRBV10-3 to TRBJ1-3, with D unresolved. The CDR3 loop spans 13 amino acids. Per germline, CDR1 ENHRY and CDR2 SYGVKD. Trimming removed 7 bases from V and 0 bases from J, with 7 bases in between. CDR3: CAITQSSGNTIYF. CDR3 DNA sequence: TGTGCCATCACACAGAGCTCTGGAAACACCATATATTTT.

CDR3: CASSLGQGFISNQPQHF. In nucleotides, the CDR3 is TGTGCCAGCAGCTTAGGGCAGGGGTTTATAAGCAATCAGCCCCAGCATTTT. The gene calls are TRBV7-8 and TRBJ1-5; weak D call: TRBD1 (6 bases). V gave up 1 base and J gave up 1 base, with 14 bases separating them. Germline-derived CDR1 and CDR2 are SGHVS and FQNEAQ. CDR3 length equals 17 residues.

This clone was recorded a few times. The rearrangement joins TRBV11-2 to TRBJ1-6; no firm D call. The CDR3 runs 14 residues. V gave up 0 bases and J gave up 7 bases, with 7 bases separating them. Looked up from germline, CDR1 is SGHAT and CDR2 is FQNNGV. The CDR3 loop is CASSLEAGNSPLHF. The CDR3 DNA reads TGTGCCAGCAGCTTAGAAGCAGGAAATTCACCCCTCCACTTT. The full variable domain, its missing parts supplied by reference TRBV11-2 and TRBJ1-6, is EAGVAQSPRYKIIEKRQSVAFWCNPISGHATLYWYQQILGQGPKLLIQFQNNGVVDDSQLPKDRFSAERLKGVDSTLKIQPAKLEDSAVYLCASSLEAGNSPLHFGNGTRLTVT.

The V and J genes are TRBV2 and TRBJ1-5, with a weak D call TRBD1 (6 bases). CDR1 and CDR2 from the germline V gene are SNHLY and FYNNEI. The CDR3 is 15 amino acids. V was clipped by 1 base and J by 6 bases, with 13 bases between them. CDR3 sequence: CASSEGVGAIQPQHF. DNA for the CDR3: TGTGCCAGCAGTGAAGGGGTGGGGGCGATTCAGCCCCAGCATTTT.

The V and J genes are TRBV19 and TRBJ1-3; the D gene is possibly TRBD1 (6 bases). Germline CDR1 and CDR2: LNHDA and SQIVND (reference sequence). This CDR3 has 14 residues. V was trimmed by 5 bases and J by 4 bases, leaving 12 bases between them. The CDR3 region has the DNA TGTGCCAGTAGTGGACAGTTCGCGGGAAACACCATATATTTT. Amino acid sequence: CASSGQFAGNTIYF. The whole variable domain, remainder taken from reference TRBV19 and TRBJ1-3, is DGGITQSPKYLFRKEGQNVTLSCEQNLNHDAMYWYRQDPGQGLRLIYYSQIVNDFQKGDIAEGYSVSREKKESFPLTVTSAQKNPTAFYLCASSGQFAGNTIYFGEGSWLTVV.

In its sample, this clone was seen once. The genes are TRBV2 and TRBJ1-1; D is unresolved. Trimming cost V 5 bases and J 11 bases, with 18 bases left between them. CDR3 size: 13 residues. Germline V gene lookup returns CDR1 SNHLY and CDR2 FYNNEI. This CDR3 is CASSSPENLWAFF. The CDR3 DNA sequence: TGTGCCAGCAGTTCACCGGAGAACCTGTGGGCTTTCTTT. The complete variable domain, with remaining parts taken from reference TRBV2 and TRBJ1-1, reads EPEVTQTPSHQVTQMGQEVILRCVPISNHLYFYWYRQILGQKVEFLVSFYNNEISEKSEIFDDQFSVERPDGSNFTLKIRSTKLEDSAMYFCASSSPENLWAFFGQGTRLTVV.

In this sample, this clone turned up a few times. The genes are TRBV19 and TRBJ1-4, with 10 bases matching TRBD1. V trimming: 1 base; J trimming: 7 bases; junction bases outside the gene matches: 3. The CDR3 extends over 15 amino acids. Germline V gene sequence: CDR1 LNHDA, CDR2 SQIVND (reference sequence). The DNA of the CDR3 is TGTGCCAGTAGTATAGTGGGACAGGGGCTTGAAAAACTGTTTTTT. Translating gives CASSIVGQGLEKLFF.

This sequence joins TRBV29-1 and TRBJ1-1, with D perhaps matching TRBD1 (5 bases). The CDR3 spans 12 residues. The germline gives CDR1 SQVTM, CDR2 ANQGSEA. Trimming stripped 6 bases from V and 1 base from J, with 9 bases between. CDR3 in DNA: TGCAGCGTCGGTGACAGGAACACTGAAGCTTTCTTT. Translated: CSVGDRNTEAFF.

As for this clone: Other DNA sequences of this sample code for an identical CDR3. The chain couples TRBV7-9 to TRBJ1-5; D remains ambiguous. The CDR3 loop spans 13 amino acids. Trimming stripped 5 bases from V and 5 bases from J, with 10 bases between. CDR1 and CDR2 (germline): SEHNR, FQNEAQ (reference sequence). This chain's CDR3 is CASSTFPHQPQHF. For the CDR3, the DNA is TGTGCCAGCAGCACATTCCCACATCAGCCCCAGCATTTT.

V gene TRBV2 combines with J gene TRBJ1-1, with 7 bases lining up with TRBD1. Losses at the gene ends were 5 bases for V and 10 bases for J; bases not matched to a gene: 13. CDR3 length: 14 residues. In germline, CDR1 is SNHLY, CDR2 FYNNEI. The CDR3 protein is CASSPSLDRVSAFF. The DNA for the CDR3 is TGTGCCAGCAGTCCCTCCTTAGACAGGGTTTCAGCTTTCTTT.

The chain couples TRBV5-6 to TRBJ1-6; D uncertain. This CDR3 has 14 residues. V lost 0 bases, J lost 3 bases, and 4 bases lay in between. The germline CDR1 and CDR2 sequences are SGHDT and YYEEEE. This CDR3 is CASSLANYNSPLHF. CDR3 nucleotides: TGTGCCAGCAGCTTGGCAAACTATAATTCACCCCTCCACTTT.